Given below is one TCR beta chain in context. TCRdb re-called clones via MiXCR from the PCR reads. The data contain over 9,500 clones, about 30% of them singletons. These data come from a study of metastatic and nonmetastatic thyroid tumors. All patients reached thyroid surgery having received no treatment beforehand. V dropped 6 bases and J dropped 14 bases, with 17 bases sitting between them. Germline V gene data show CDR1 as DFQATT and CDR2 as SNEGSKA (reference sequence). The CDR3 extends over 11 amino acids. The chain combines TRBV20-1 with TRBJ2-1; D is unclear. The TCR was taken from a female donor with papillary thyroid cancer or a benign thyroid nodule (not recorded which). Some clones in this sample may be carry-over from other donors' samples. Sequencing was carried out using tumor tissue. CDR3 in amino acids: CSARAWNPEFF. In DNA, the CDR3 is TGCAGTGCCCGGGCTTGGAACCCTGAGTTCTTC.